The source of this T cell receptor beta chain is a study of cytomegalovirus exposure and HLA in healthy donors. Note on this clone: Its antigen is still unknown.

Every donor was a healthy person donating bone marrow. Whole-study findings and limits: It was reportedly the case that the classifier diagnosed cytomegalovirus status with high specificity and sensitivity. In a later analysis, most CMV-associated TCR beta chains appeared HLA-restricted.

PCR amplification relied on 60 Vbeta primers (plus 13 Jbeta primers). This table comes from immunoSEQ multiplex PCR, and its TCRdb copy is limited to in-frame clones, with some not included. The table lists about 120,000 clones, around 74% of them singletons. Trimming removed 8 bases from V and 6 bases from J, with 14 bases in between. This CDR3 has 12 residues. Germline lookup yields CDR1 ENHRY and CDR2 SYGVKD. The clonotype originates from a man in his sixties in good health and CMV-seropositive. The J gene is TRBJ2-7, the V gene TRBV10-3; perhaps TRBD1 as D (5 bases). The sequenced sample consisted of PBMCs. The DNA of the CDR3 is TGTGCCATCGGGCCAGCAAGGGGCGAGCAGTACTTC. Amino acids: CAIGPARGEQYF.